This T cell receptor beta chain was obtained from a study of Ad26.COV2.S vaccination and SARS-CoV-2 variants (dated by TCRdb to the early 2020s). With respect to the entire study: Donors in the vaccine arm were drawn from COV1001, a phase I-IIa trial of Ad26.COV2.S in healthy adults that was multicentre, randomized, double-blind and placebo-controlled. Ad26.COV2.S was administered intramuscularly at a dose of 5x10^10 or 1x10^11 viral particles, either as one shot or as two shots given 56 days apart. TCRbeta repertoire sequencing served as the tool for gauging how specific and how broad the SARS-CoV-2-reactive T cell receptors were following Ad26.COV2.S vaccination. A total of roughly 32 samples were included in the TCR-sequenced set, comprising roughly 19 Ad26.COV2.S vaccine recipients, 5 placebo recipients and 8 SARS-CoV-2 convalescent individuals. Trial participants were randomized into five groups of five: low-dose or high-dose Ad26.COV2.S given once or twice, or placebo on both occasions. Throughout the experiments and outcome assessment, investigators stayed blinded to trial group allocation.

This sample's treatment or condition label indicates: around 19 received Ad26.COV2.S at low or high dose, single or two shots; about 5 received placebo; per-sample allocation not given. Repertoires of vaccine and placebo recipients were sequenced from samples taken on day 63 after the first injection. Between 29 July and 7 August 2020, Cohort 1b enrolled some 25 adults aged 18-55 years at one site in Boston, USA. Ad26.COV2.S was a replication-incompetent adenovirus type 26 vector expressing a prefusion-stabilized SARS-CoV-2 spike protein from the original Wuhan strain. Results and caveats for the whole study, not just this receptor: After vaccination, spike-specific CD8+ and CD4+ T cell responses were reported to show substantial breadth. Non-spike TCR breadth was comparable between vaccine and placebo recipients, consistent with the vaccine containing only spike. Higher spike-specific TCR breadth was observed in Ad26.COV2.S recipients than in placebo recipients (P = 0.0014). Comparing responses between vaccine doses or regimens was not something the study was powered to do. The authors noted that total T cell responses may have been underestimated by the TCR breadth and depth analyses.

In the case of this clone: Its antigen is still unknown. Base qualities were left out, and no much larger clone turns up one base away.

V sheds 6 bases and J sheds 3 bases, leaving 11 bases between their ends. The germline V gene (reference sequence) supplies CDR1 MNHNY and CDR2 SVGAGI. The CDR3 spans 14 residues, from the cysteine through the phenylalanine. CDR3 DNA is the only sequence kept; it has 42 bases, read in frame from the first base. The immunoSEQ Assay was used to sequence TCRbeta CDR3 regions. After extraction, genomic DNA underwent amplification by bias-controlled multiplex PCR, followed by high-throughput sequencing. From the authors' description of their analysis: To quantify the absolute abundance of every unique TCRbeta CDR3 region, sequences were collapsed and filtered. T cell fraction was estimated by normalization of TCRbeta template counts to usable DNA, with usable DNA being measured through amplification of reference genes present in all nucleated cells. Repertoire TCRs were annotated as SARS-CoV-2-specific when V gene, CDR3 amino acid sequence and J gene were exactly matched to a known reactive TCR set. MIRA supplied the reference SARS-CoV-2 TCR set, which was filtered for enrichment in COVID-19-positive ImmuneCODE repertoires so that public or cross-reactive TCRs were removed. Using the MIRA antigens, annotated TCRs were further analysed by specific ORF or by position within an ORF. Depth was the summed frequency of annotated unique rearrangements, while breadth was defined as annotated unique rearrangements over total unique productive rearrangements. Group comparisons of TCR breadth used two-sided Wilcoxon rank-sum tests. The table comes from immuneACCESS by way of TCRdb, which keeps in-frame sequences with V and J called. Part of the clones is missing from these tables; in studies checked, under half for an unresolved V gene and the rest for unknown reasons. From that table come the V and J calls and clone size; the DNA was used to work out D and trimming. In all, the sample holds about 350,000 clones, and roughly 84% of those were seen once. Roughly 3.1% of the sample is taken by the ten largest.

Recombination linked TRBV6-6 to TRBJ1-4; TRBD1 is a possible D gene, resting on 5 matching bases. The specimen comprised peripheral blood, sampled in a trial of Ad26.COV2.S vaccine versus placebo. The clonotype comes from a person between 18 and 59 years old who received the Ad26.COV2.S COVID-19 vaccine or a placebo. The CDR3 is CASRSGGANEKLFF. The base sequence is TGTGCCAGCAGATCGGGGGGGGCTAATGAAAAACTGTTTTTT.